This T cell receptor beta chain was retrieved from a study of blood T cell repertoires in COVID-19. Assay: immunoSEQ multiplex PCR; the TCRdb copy retains only in-frame clones and omits some. This table holds around 100,000 clones, roughly 80% found once. This sequence originates from a woman aged 40 to 55 with acute or convalescent COVID-19. Sample: peripheral blood.

The CDR3 DNA is TGTGCCAGCAGTTACGGCCGGGGGGCCGTTGGAACTGAAGCTTTCTTT. Its translation: CASSYGRGAVGTEAFF. The chain carries TRBV6-5 and TRBJ1-1; the D gene is possibly TRBD1 (6 bases). The CDR3 totals 16 residues. Trimming stripped 2 bases from V and 5 bases from J, with 18 bases between. In germline, CDR1 is MNHEY, CDR2 SVGAGI.